This T cell receptor (beta chain) came from a study of blood T cells in healthy people across ages. Notes on the study in general: Significant beta diversity loss was already apparent by age approximately 40, declining roughly linearly.

Collection of 7.5 to 10 milliliters of peripheral blood was performed for each donor. With a J-beta primer mix and a sample-barcoded 5' primer, a second PCR ran 7 to 11 cycles. Every sample produced at least 2.5 million CDR3-containing paired-end reads. TCRdb ran MiXCR on the 5' RACE reads and lists one entry per CDR3 protein. In the table there are under 2,000,000 distinct CDR3 sequences, around 50% of which are singletons. Looked up from germline, CDR1 is SGHKS and CDR2 is YYEKEE (reference sequence). V gave up 4 bases and J gave up 5 bases; unmatched junction bases: 13. The CDR3 loop spans 16 amino acids. The table lists this clonotype with a few counts. Its antigen is currently unknown.

The chain uses TRBV5-5 and TRBJ2-5; TRBD1 matches 8 bases. This clonotype was sampled from a woman aged 40 to 55 in good health. The sequenced sample was blood. DNA for the CDR3: TGTGCCAGCAGCCATGCGCCGACAGGGGCCAAGGAGACCCAGTACTTC. Protein: CASSHAPTGAKETQYF.